The rows below give T cell receptor beta chains drawn from one sample of a study of beta chain features in type 1 diabetes. Data came from immunoSEQ multiplex PCR; TCRdb stores just in-frame clones and leaves some out. The sample records some 370,000 clones, 8.5% to 10% being singletons. Sequenced input: central memory CD4+ T cells from blood. Receptor source: a man aged 25 to 40 with type 1 diabetes. Each CDR3 is given with its conserved first and last residue.

j_call v_call cdr3_aa
TRBJ2-7 TRBV29-1 CSVARTGSYEQYF
TRBJ1-1 TRBV28 CASNRWLMNTEAFF
TRBJ1-2 TRBV5-1 CASRQSANYGYTF
TRBJ1-4 TRBV19 CASSIDPLRGRNEKLFF
TRBJ1-2 TRBV5-1 CASSFSGYYGYTF
TRBJ2-1 TRBV7-3 CASSQAGSGRTSEQFF
TRBJ2-1 TRBV7-9 CASSDTYNEQFF
TRBJ2-1 TRBV11-2 CASSENRAPNEQFF
TRBJ2-2 TRBV23-1 CASSQSGRLRCFF
TRBJ2-2 TRBV11-3 CASSISQKLGTGELFF
TRBJ1-1 TRBV6-6 CASSYKGSTEAFF
TRBJ1-5 TRBV4-2 CASSRSPGQGGQPQHF
TRBJ2-7 TRBV6-5 CASSPKAVTYEQYF
TRBJ2-1 TRBV5-6 CASSRTGDNEQFF
TRBJ2-3 TRBV28 CASSPGGLRADTQYF
TRBJ2-6 TRBV6-6 CASSYGTGSGANVLTF
TRBJ1-2 TRBV4-1 CASSQTRTGGYTF
TRBJ2-7 TRBV11-2 CASSFRPGTLYEQYF
TRBJ2-5 TRBV4-1 CASSQEADRETQYF
TRBJ2-1 TRBV7-9 CASNSGRGRTPTNEQFF
TRBJ2-7 TRBV10-3 CAIGSFYEQYF
TRBJ2-1 TRBV5-1 CASIPTGGDQNEQFF
TRBJ1-1 TRBV28 CASSSRDTEAFF
TRBJ1-3 TRBV29-1 CSVEVGISGNTIYF
TRBJ2-5 TRBV19 CASSTSGGKTQYF
TRBJ2-1 TRBV27 CASSLRGNDEQFF
TRBJ2-1 TRBV7-2 CASSSLGSSYNEQFF
TRBJ2-7 TRBV5-6 CASSGDHSAEQYF
TRBJ1-2 TRBV27 CASSLRGGPEGYTF
TRBJ2-5 TRBV7-2 CASSLDRGETQYF
TRBJ2-2 TRBV27 CASSILQAPNTGELFF
TRBJ1-4 TRBV23-1 CASSQSSYVSGLNEKLFF
TRBJ2-5 TRBV5-4 CASSFGLAGQETQYF
TRBJ2-1 TRBV4-1 CASSQGVGDSYNEQFF
TRBJ2-5 TRBV5-1 CASSLVGTGMETQYF
TRBJ1-2 TRBV27 CASSSRTGGYGYTF
TRBJ2-7 TRBV7-9 CASSWTGKYEQYF
TRBJ2-5 TRBV11-3 CASSLGGDSETQYF
TRBJ2-7 TRBV28 CASMSRSTYEQYF
TRBJ2-1 TRBV5-6 CASSLTGISNEQFF
TRBJ1-6 TRBV4-1 CASSQEPGQGSSPLHF
TRBJ2-1 TRBV6-5 CASSAGPGRKFF
TRBJ2-5 TRBV6-6 CASSPQGAAGEQYF
TRBJ1-4 TRBV14 CASSRGRVEKLFF
TRBJ1-5 TRBV4-1 CASSPQGIGNQPQHF
TRBJ1-5 TRBV6-5 CASTLDRDSNQPQHF
TRBJ2-7 TRBV19 CASRKLAGNSYEQYF
TRBJ2-5 TRBV7-8 CASSPTSETQYF
TRBJ2-5 TRBV11-2 CASSFLPEETQYF
TRBJ1-3 TRBV29-1 CSARTTGGNTIYF
TRBJ1-3 TRBV6-1 CASSDRASGNTIYF
TRBJ2-2 TRBV5-1 CASSLPWTESTGELFF